These T cell receptor beta chains were read from a single sample in a study of graft-versus-host responses after intestinal transplantation. Sequencing was performed with immunoSEQ multiplex PCR; in TCRdb, only in-frame clones are kept and a portion is missing. The top ten hold less than 5% of the sample, which has around 67,000 clones, around 89% seen once. These receptors have no identified antigens. The sample consisted of unstimulated CD8+ T cells sorted from spleen or lymph node cells, taken before transplant. Every receptor here comes from a human donor who was the organ donor for an intestinal transplant. The CDR3 runs from the conserved cysteine through the conserved F or W.

V gene: TRBV2
J gene: TRBJ1-1
CDR3 protein: CASSDVGQGELGAFF

V gene: TRBV4-2
J gene: TRBJ2-1
CDR3 protein: CASSQEGGGEINEQFF

V gene: TRBV7-9
J gene: TRBJ1-1
CDR3 protein: CASSLLSETEAFF

V gene: TRBV7-6
J gene: TRBJ2-3
CDR3 protein: CASSPAGGPSTDTQYF

V gene: TRBV5-1
J gene: TRBJ1-4
CDR3 protein: CASSLEEGWRLFF

V gene: TRBV19
J gene: TRBJ1-2
CDR3 protein: CASSIGAGTGGIYGYTF

V gene: TRBV28
J gene: TRBJ1-1
CDR3 protein: CASSLMGDITEAFF

V gene: TRBV27
J gene: TRBJ2-5
CDR3 protein: CASSLNPSLTSGGAGTQYF

V gene: TRBV29-1
J gene: TRBJ1-2
CDR3 protein: CSVPVFYGYTF

V gene: TRBV5-1
J gene: TRBJ2-3
CDR3 protein: CASSLQGQGAEDTQYF

V gene: TRBV5-6
J gene: TRBJ1-5
CDR3 protein: CASSLDGHTSNQPQHF

V gene: TRBV7-3
J gene: TRBJ1-1
CDR3 protein: CASSLTGMNTEAFF

V gene: TRBV19
J gene: TRBJ1-5
CDR3 protein: CASRDREGNQPQHF

V gene: TRBV10-2
J gene: TRBJ2-1
CDR3 protein: CASSAGGSYNEQFF

V gene: TRBV27
J gene: TRBJ2-1
CDR3 protein: CASSLSAGPTYNEQFF

V gene: TRBV30
J gene: TRBJ1-2
CDR3 protein: CAWTGREPYGYTF

V gene: TRBV13
J gene: TRBJ1-2
CDR3 protein: CASSPGTGVGYTF

V gene: TRBV27
J gene: TRBJ2-2
CDR3 protein: CASSPNTGELFF

V gene: TRBV2
J gene: TRBJ2-6
CDR3 protein: CASNEDRFSAGANVLTF

V gene: TRBV4-1
J gene: TRBJ2-3
CDR3 protein: CASSPGGVSWQYF

V gene: TRBV13
J gene: TRBJ2-2
CDR3 protein: CASLSGGNTGELFF

V gene: TRBV19
J gene: TRBJ1-2
CDR3 protein: CASIGTADGYTF

V gene: TRBV7-9
J gene: TRBJ1-2
CDR3 protein: CASSLEWSYYGYTF

V gene: TRBV15
J gene: TRBJ2-2
CDR3 protein: CATSRDFDTNTGELFF

V gene: TRBV12-5
J gene: TRBJ2-2
CDR3 protein: CASGFDNLSGGLFF

V gene: TRBV7-2
J gene: TRBJ1-6
CDR3 protein: CASSSRTAYSPLHF

V gene: TRBV27
J gene: TRBJ2-2
CDR3 protein: CASSSLSEGAYGGELFF

V gene: TRBV19
J gene: TRBJ1-2
CDR3 protein: CASSIALETGGLVIGYTF

V gene: TRBV15
J gene: TRBJ2-3
CDR3 protein: CATSGLAGGPTDTQYF

V gene: TRBV18
J gene: TRBJ1-1
CDR3 protein: CASSPPRDRPTEAFF

V gene: TRBV7-6
J gene: TRBJ1-5
CDR3 protein: CASGETVNQPQHF

V gene: TRBV2
J gene: TRBJ1-3
CDR3 protein: CASRFAPGTGENTIYF

V gene: TRBV9
J gene: TRBJ2-1
CDR3 protein: CASSEPGLADNEQFF